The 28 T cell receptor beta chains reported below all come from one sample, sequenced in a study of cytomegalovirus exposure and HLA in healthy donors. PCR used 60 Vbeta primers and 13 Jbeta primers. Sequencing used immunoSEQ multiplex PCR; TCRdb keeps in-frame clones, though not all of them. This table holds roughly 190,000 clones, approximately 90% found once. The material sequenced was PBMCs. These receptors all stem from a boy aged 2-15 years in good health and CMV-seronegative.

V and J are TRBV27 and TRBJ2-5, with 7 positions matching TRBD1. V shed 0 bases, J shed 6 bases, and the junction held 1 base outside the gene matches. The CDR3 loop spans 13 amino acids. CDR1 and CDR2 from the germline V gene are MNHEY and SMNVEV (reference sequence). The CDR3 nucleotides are TGTGCCAGCAGTTTATCAGGGGGCAAGACCCAGTACTTC. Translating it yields CASSLSGGKTQYF.

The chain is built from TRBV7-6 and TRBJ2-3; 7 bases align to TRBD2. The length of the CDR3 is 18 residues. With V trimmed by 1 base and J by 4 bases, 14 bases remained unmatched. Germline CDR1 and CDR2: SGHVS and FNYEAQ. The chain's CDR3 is CASSLGLRGGRLSDTQYF. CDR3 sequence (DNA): TGTGCCAGCAGCTTAGGGCTACGGGGCGGGAGACTCTCAGATACGCAGTATTTT.

The CDR3 is CASSLQGLSGYTF. The CDR3 region has the DNA TGTGCCAGCAGCTTGCAGGGATTGAGTGGCTACACCTTC. The chain combines TRBV7-9 with TRBJ1-2, with D maybe TRBD1 (5 bases). The CDR3 contains 13 residues. Germline V gene sequence: CDR1 SEHNR, CDR2 FQNEAQ (reference sequence). Trimming pared 3 bases from V and 7 bases from J, leaving 12 bases between.

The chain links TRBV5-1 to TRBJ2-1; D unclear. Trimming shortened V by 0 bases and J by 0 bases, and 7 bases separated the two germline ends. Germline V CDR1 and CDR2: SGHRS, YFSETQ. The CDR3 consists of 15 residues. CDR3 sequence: CASSLETFSYNEQFF. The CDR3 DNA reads TGCGCCAGCAGCTTGGAGACATTCTCCTACAATGAGCAGTTCTTC. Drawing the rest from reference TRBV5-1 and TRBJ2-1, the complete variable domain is KAGVTQTPRYLIKTRGQQVTLSCSPISGHRSVSWYQQTPGQGLQFLFEYFSETQRNKGNFPGRFSGRQFSNSRSEMNVSTLELGDSALYLCASSLETFSYNEQFFGPGTRLTVL.

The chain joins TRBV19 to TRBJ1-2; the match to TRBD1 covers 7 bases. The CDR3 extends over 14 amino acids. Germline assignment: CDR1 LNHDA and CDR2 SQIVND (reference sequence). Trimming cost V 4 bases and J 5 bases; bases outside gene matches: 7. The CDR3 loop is CASSKGDSFYGYTF. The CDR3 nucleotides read TGTGCCAGTAGTAAAGGGGACAGCTTTTATGGCTACACCTTC. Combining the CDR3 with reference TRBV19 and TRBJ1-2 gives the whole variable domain DGGITQSPKYLFRKEGQNVTLSCEQNLNHDAMYWYRQDPGQGLRLIYYSQIVNDFQKGDIAEGYSVSREKKESFPLTVTSAQKNPTAFYLCASSKGDSFYGYTFGSGTRLTVV.

This CDR3 reads CAISEPPSGFYEQYF. The CDR3 coding sequence is TGTGCCATCAGTGAGCCCCCCTCCGGGTTCTACGAGCAGTACTTC. J is TRBJ2-7 and V is TRBV10-3; D not resolved. The ends were cut back, 2 bases at V and 3 bases at J, with 14 bases in the middle. Germline lookup yields CDR1 ENHRY and CDR2 SYGVKD. This CDR3 has 15 residues.

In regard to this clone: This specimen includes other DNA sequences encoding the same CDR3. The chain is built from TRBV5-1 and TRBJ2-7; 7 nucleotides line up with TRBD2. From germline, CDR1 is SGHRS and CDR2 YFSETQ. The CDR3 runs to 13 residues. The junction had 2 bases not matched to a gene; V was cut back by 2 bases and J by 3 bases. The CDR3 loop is CASSLAGSYEQYF. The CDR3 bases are TGCGCCAGCAGCTTAGCGGGAAGCTACGAGCAGTACTTC.

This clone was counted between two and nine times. The CDR3 loop reads CASSLTGPTEAFF. The CDR3 nucleotides are TGTGCCAGCTCCCTGACAGGGCCCACTGAAGCTTTCTTT. The rearrangement links TRBV18 to TRBJ1-1, with 7 bases aligning to TRBD1. Germline CDR1 is KGHSH and CDR2 is LQKENI. J was trimmed by 4 bases and V by 6 bases; bases with no gene match: 5. The CDR3 spans 13 residues.

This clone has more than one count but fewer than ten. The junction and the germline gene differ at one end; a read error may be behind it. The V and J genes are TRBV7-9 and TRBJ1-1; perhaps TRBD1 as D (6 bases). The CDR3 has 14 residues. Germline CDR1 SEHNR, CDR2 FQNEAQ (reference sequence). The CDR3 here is CSSSHGGLGTEAFF. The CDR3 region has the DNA TGTTCCAGCAGCCATGGGGGCTTGGGGACTGAAGCTTTCTTT.

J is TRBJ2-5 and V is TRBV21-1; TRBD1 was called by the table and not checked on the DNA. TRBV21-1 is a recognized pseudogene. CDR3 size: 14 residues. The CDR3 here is CASNVSQGEETQYF. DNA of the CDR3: TGTGCCAGCAACGTCTCACAGGGAGAAGAGACCCAGTACTTC.

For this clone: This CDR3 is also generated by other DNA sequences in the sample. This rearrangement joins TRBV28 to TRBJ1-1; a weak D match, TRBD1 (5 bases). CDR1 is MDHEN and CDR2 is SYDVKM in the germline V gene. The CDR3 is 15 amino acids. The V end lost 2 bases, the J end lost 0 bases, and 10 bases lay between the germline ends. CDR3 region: CASSLRAGMNTEAFF. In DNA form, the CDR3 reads TGTGCCAGCAGTTTAAGGGCAGGGATGAACACTGAAGCTTTCTTT.

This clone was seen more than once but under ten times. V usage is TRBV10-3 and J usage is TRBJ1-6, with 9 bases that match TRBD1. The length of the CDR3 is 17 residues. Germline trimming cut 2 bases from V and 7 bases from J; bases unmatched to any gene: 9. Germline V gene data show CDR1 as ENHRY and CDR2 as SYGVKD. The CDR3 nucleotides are TGTGCCATCAGTGAGCAGGCCGGGACAGGGATCAATTCACCCCTCCACTTT. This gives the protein CAISEQAGTGINSPLHF.

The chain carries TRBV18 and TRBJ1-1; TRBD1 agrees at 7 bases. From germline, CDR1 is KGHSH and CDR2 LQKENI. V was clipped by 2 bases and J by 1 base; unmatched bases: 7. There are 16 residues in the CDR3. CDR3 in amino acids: CASSPGTVRPNTEAFF. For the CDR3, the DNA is TGTGCCAGCTCACCAGGGACAGTACGACCGAACACTGAAGCTTTCTTT. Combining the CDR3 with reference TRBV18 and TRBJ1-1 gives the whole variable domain NAGVMQNPRHLVRRRGQEARLRCSPMKGHSHVYWYRQLPEEGLKFMVYLQKENIIDESGMPKERFSAEFPKEGPSILRIQQVVRGDSAAYFCASSPGTVRPNTEAFFGQGTRLTVV.

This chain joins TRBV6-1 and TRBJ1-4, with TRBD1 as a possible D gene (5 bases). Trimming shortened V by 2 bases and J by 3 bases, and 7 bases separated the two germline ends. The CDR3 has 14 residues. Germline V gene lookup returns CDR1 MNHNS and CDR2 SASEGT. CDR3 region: CASSEMGPNEKLFF. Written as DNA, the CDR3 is TGTGCCAGCAGTGAAATGGGGCCTAATGAAAAACTGTTTTTT.

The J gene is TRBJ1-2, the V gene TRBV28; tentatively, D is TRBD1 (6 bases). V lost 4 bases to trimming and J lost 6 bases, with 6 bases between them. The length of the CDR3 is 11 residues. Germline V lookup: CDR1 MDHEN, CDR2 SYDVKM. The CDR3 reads CASSWTDGYTF. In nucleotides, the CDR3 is TGTGCCAGCAGTTGGACAGATGGCTACACCTTC.

The CDR3 coding sequence is TGTGCCTGGACTTTAGGAGCGAACACTGAAGCTTTCTTT. Its translation is CAWTLGANTEAFF. The rearrangement uses TRBV30 and TRBJ1-1; D gene uncertain. The CDR3 contains 13 residues. Germline values: CDR1 GTSNPN, CDR2 SVGIG (reference sequence). V shed 4 bases and J shed 1 base, with 10 bases lying between them.

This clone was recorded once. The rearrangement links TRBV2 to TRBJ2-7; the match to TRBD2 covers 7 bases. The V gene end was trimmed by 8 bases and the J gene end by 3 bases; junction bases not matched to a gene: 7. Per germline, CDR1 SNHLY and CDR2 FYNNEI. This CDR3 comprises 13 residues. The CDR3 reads CASGGDSSYEQYF. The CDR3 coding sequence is TGTGCCAGCGGGGGGGACTCCAGCTACGAGCAGTACTTC. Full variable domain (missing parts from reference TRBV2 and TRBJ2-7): EPEVTQTPSHQVTQMGQEVILRCVPISNHLYFYWYRQILGQKVEFLVSFYNNEISEKSEIFDDQFSVERPDGSNFTLKIRSTKLEDSAMYFCASGGDSSYEQYFGPGTRLTVT.

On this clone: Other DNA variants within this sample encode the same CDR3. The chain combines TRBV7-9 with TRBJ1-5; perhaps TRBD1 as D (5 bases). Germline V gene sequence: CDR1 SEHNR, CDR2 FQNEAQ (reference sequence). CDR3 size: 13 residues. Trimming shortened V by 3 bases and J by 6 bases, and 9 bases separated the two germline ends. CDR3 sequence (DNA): TGTGCCAGCAGCTTGGAGGGGAGTCAGCCCCAGCATTTT. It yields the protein CASSLEGSQPQHF.

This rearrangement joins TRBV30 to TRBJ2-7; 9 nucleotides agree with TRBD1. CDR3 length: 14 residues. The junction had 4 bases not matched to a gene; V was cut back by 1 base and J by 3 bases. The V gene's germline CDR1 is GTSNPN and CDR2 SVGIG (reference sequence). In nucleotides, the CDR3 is TGTGCCTGGAGTGGACAGGGGGTCAACTACGAGCAGTACTTC. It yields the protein CAWSGQGVNYEQYF. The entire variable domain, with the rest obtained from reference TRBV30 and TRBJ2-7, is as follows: SQTIHQWPATLVQPVGSPLSLECTVEGTSNPNLYWYRQAAGRGLQLLFYSVGIGQISSEVPQNLSASRPQDRQFILSSKKLLLSDSGFYLCAWSGQGVNYEQYFGPGTRLTVT.

The CDR3 region is CASSASGTGYEQYF. Written as DNA, the CDR3 is TGTGCCAGCAGCGCAAGCGGAACAGGGTACGAGCAGTACTTC. The chain combines TRBV11-1 with TRBJ2-5; perhaps TRBD1 as D (6 bases). Judging by the DNA end, TRBJ2-7 fits better; the J call may be wrong. Germline CDR1 reads SGHAT; CDR2 reads FQDESV (reference sequence). This CDR3 has 14 amino acids.

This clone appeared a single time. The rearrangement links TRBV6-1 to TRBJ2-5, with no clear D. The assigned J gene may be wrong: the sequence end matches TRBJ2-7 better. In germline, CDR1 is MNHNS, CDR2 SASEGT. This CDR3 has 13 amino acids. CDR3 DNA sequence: TGTGCCAGCAGGGATTGGAGAGCCTACGAGCAGTACTTC. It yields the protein CASRDWRAYEQYF.

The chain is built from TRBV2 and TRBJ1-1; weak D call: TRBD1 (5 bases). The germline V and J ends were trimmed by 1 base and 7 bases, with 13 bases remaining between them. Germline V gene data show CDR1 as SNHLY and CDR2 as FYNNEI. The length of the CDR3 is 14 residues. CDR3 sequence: CASSEVRASDEAFF. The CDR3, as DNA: TGTGCCAGCAGTGAAGTCAGGGCTAGCGATGAAGCTTTCTTT.

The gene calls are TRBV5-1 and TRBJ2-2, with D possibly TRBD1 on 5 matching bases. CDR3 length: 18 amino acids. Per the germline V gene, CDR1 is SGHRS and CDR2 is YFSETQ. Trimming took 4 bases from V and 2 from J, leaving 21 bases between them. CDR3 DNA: TGCGCCAGCAGCGGAGACAGACCGCCAAACCAAAACACCGGGGAGCTGTTTTTT. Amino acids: CASSGDRPPNQNTGELFF.

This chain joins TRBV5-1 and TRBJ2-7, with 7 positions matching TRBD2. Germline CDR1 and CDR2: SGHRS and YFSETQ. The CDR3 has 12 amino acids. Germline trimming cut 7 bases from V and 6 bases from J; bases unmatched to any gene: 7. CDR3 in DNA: TGCGCCAGCCGGACTAGTTATGGCGAGCAGTACTTC. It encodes CASRTSYGEQYF.

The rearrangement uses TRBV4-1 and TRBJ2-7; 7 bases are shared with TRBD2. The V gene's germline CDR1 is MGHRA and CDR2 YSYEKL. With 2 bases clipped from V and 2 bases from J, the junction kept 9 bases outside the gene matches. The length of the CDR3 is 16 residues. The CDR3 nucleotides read TGCGCCAGCAGCCAAATGGTAGGACTAGACACCTACGAGCAGTACTTC. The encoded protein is CASSQMVGLDTYEQYF.

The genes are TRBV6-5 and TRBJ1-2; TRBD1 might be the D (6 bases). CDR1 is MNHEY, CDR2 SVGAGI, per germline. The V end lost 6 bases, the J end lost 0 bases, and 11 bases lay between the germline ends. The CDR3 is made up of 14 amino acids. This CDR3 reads CASSPDRANYGYTF. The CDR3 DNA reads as TGTGCCAGCAGCCCGGACAGAGCTAACTATGGCTACACCTTC.

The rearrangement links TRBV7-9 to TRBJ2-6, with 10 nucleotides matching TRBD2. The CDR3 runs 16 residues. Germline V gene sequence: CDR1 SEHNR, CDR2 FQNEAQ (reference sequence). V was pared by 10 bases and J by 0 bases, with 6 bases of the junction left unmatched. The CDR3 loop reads CAMWSSGSSGANVLTF. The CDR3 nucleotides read TGTGCCATGTGGTCTAGCGGGAGCTCTGGGGCCAACGTCCTGACTTTC. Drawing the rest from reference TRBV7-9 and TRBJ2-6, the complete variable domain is DTGVSQNPRHKITKRGQNVTFRCDPISEHNRLYWYRQTLGQGPEFLTYFQNEAQLEKSRLLSDRFSAERPKGSFSTLEIQRTEQGDSAMYLCAMWSSGSSGANVLTFGAGSRLTVL.

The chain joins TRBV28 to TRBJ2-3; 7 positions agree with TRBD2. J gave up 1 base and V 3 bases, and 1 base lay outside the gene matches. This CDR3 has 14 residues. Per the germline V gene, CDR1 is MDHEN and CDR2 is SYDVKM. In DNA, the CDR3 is TGTGCCAGCAGTTTGGGGGGGGGCACAGATACGCAGTATTTT. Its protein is CASSLGGGTDTQYF.